This TCR beta chain was observed in a study of T cell responses to AZD1222 COVID-19 vaccine. Whole-study results and caveats: It was only after the peak T cell response that any repertoires were sampled. A reported finding is that nearly half of spike-specific TCRs target unmutated variant regions. In a largely white British group with more females than males, clonal diversity was possibly underestimated.

This CDR3 region has 14 residues. CDR1 is SGHDT and CDR2 is YYEEEE in the germline V gene. V was pared by 4 bases and J by 1 base, with 12 bases between. Method: immunoSEQ multiplex PCR; TCRdb's copy keeps in-frame clones and lacks some. Among tens of thousands of clones listed, about 90% were seen once. Notes on this clone: What it recognizes is unknown.

The specimen was peripheral blood, collected on day 0 of AZD1222 vaccination. This sequence was found in an adult in good health. The gene calls are TRBV5-6 and TRBJ2-7; D may be TRBD1 or TRBD2 (5 bases each). CDR3 sequence reads: CASSPGTGSYEQYF. In DNA form, the CDR3 reads TGTGCCAGCAGCCCCGGGACGGGATCCTACGAGCAGTACTTC.